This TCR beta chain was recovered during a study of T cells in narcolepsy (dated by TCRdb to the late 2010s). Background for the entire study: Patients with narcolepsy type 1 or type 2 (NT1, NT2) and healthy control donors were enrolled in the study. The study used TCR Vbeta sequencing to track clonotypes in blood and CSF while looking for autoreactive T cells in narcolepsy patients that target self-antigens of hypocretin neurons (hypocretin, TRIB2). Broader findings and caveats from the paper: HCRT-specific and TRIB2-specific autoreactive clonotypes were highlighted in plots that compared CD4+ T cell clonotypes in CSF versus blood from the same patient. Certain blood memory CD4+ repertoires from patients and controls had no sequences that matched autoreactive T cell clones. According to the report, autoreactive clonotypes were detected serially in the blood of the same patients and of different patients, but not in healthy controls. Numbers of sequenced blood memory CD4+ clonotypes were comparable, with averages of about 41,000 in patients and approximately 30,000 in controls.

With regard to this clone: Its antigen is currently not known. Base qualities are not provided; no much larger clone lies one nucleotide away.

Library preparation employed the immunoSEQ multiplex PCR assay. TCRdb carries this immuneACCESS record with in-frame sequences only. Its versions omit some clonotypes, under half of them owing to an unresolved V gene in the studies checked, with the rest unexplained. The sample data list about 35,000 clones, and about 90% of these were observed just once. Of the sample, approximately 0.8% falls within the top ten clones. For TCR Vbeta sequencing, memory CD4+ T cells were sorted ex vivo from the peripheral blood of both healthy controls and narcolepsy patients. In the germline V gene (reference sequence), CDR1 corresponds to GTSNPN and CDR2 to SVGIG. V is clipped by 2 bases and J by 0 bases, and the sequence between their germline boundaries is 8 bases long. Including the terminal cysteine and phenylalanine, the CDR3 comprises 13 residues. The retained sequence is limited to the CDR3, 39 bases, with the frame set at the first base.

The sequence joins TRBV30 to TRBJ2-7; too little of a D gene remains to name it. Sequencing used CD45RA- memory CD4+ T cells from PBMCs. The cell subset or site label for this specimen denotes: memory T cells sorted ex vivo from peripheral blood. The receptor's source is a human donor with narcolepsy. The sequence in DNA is TGTGCCTGGAGTAGCGACCGCTCCTACGAGCAGTACTTC. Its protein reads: CAWSSDRSYEQYF.